The clone carrying this TCR beta chain has more than one count but fewer than ten. Its antigen is unidentified. TCRdb used MiXCR to reprocess the reads, holding one entry per CDR3 protein. The profile shows roughly 500,000 distinct CDR3 sequences, roughly 34% of them singletons. This sample was included in a study of T cell repertoires in cytomegalovirus infection. This CDR3 region has 17 residues. Germline lookup yields CDR1 LNHNV and CDR2 YYDKDF (reference sequence). V trimming: 1 base; J trimming: 1 base; junction bases outside the gene matches: 8. Overall study findings and caveats: HLA-C-restricted CMV clonotypes gave the most frequent clonotype in two of eight donors.

The sequencing here drew on cultured PBMCs, taken from culture after CMV antigen stimulation. This clonotype originated in a human donor in good health (CMV status not recorded). Some clones in this sample may be carry-over from other donors' samples. The V call is TRBV15, the J call TRBJ2-3; TRBD2 aligns across 7 bases. CDR3 sequence reads: CATSRVPALAGTDTQYF. The CDR3 nucleotides are TGTGCCACCAGCAGAGTCCCCGCTCTAGCGGGCACAGATACGCAGTATTTT.